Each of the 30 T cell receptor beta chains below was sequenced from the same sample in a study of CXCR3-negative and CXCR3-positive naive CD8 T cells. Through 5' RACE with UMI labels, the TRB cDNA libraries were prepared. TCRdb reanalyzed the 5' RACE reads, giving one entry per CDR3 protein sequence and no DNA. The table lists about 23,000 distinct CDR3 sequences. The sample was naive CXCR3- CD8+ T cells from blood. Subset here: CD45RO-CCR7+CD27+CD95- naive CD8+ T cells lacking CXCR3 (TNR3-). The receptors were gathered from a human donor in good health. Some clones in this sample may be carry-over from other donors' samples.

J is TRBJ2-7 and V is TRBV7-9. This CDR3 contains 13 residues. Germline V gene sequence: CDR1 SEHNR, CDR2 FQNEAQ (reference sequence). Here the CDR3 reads CASSLTGGYEQYF.

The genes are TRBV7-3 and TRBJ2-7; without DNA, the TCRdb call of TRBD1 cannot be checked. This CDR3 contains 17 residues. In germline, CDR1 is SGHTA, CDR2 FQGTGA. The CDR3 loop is CASSGGPSEDRPYEQYF.

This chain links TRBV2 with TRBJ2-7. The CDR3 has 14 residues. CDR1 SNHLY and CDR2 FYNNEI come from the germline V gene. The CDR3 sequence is CASSEGRNSYEQYF.

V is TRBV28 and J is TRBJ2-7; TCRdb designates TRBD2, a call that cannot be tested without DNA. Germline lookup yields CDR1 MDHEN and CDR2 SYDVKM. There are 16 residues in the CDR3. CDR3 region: CASTLGRAVRFYEQYF.

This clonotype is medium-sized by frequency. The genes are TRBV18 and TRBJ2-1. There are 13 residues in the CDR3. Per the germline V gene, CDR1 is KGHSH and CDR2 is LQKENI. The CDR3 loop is CASSQERYNEQFF.

This CDR3 reads CASSLPGGVFGTQYF. The chain links TRBV11-3 to TRBJ2-3; the D gene TCRdb calls, TRBD1, cannot be checked with no DNA. There are 15 residues in the CDR3. Germline V lookup: CDR1 SGHNT, CDR2 YENEEA.

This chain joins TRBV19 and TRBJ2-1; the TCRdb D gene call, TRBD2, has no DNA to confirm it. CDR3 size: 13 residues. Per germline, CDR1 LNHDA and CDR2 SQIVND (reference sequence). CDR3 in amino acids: CASTLAGYNEQFF.

Here the CDR3 reads CASSPLETGRDNEQFF. The chain combines TRBV11-3 with TRBJ2-1; TCRdb outputs TRBD1, but without DNA this stays unchecked. This CDR3 has 16 amino acids. Germline lookup yields CDR1 SGHNT and CDR2 YENEEA.

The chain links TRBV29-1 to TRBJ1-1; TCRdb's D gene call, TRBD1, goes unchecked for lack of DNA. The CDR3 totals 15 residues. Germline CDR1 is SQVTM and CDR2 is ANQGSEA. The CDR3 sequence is CSVEDPRGVNTEAFF.

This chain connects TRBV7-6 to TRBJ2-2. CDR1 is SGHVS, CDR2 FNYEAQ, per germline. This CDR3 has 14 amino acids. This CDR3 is CASSLASDAGELFF.

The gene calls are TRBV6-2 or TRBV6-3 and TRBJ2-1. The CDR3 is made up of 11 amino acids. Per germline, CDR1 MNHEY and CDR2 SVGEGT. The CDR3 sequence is CAAAQVNEQFF.

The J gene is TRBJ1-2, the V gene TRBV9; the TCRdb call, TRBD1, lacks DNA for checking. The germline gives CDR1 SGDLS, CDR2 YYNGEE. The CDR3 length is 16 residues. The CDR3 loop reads CASSGTGGLMAYGYTF. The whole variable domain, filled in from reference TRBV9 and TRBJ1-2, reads DSGVTQTPKHLITATGQRVTLRCSPRSGDLSVYWYQQSLDQGLQFLIQYYNGEERAKGNILERFSAQQFPDLHSELNLSSLELGDSALYFCASSGTGGLMAYGYTFGSGTRLTVV.

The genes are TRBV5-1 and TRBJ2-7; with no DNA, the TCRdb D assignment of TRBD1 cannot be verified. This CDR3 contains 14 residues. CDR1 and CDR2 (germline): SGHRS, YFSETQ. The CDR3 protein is CASSLEGQSYEQYF.

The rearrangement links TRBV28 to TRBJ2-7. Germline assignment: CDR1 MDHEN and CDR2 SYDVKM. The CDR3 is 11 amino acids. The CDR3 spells CASSFDHEQYF.

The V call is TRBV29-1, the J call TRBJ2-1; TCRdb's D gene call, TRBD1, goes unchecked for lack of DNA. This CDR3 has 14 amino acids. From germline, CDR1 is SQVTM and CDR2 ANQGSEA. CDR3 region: CSVETGDSYNEQFF.

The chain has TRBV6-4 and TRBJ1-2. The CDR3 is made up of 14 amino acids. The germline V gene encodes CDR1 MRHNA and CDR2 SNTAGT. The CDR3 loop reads CASSDSTAGYGYTF.

The CDR3 region is CSARPGQWNYEQYF. The gene calls are TRBV20-1 and TRBJ2-7; lacking DNA, the TRBD1 call made by TCRdb goes unchecked. In germline, CDR1 is DFQATT, CDR2 SNEGSKA (reference sequence). This CDR3 has 14 amino acids.

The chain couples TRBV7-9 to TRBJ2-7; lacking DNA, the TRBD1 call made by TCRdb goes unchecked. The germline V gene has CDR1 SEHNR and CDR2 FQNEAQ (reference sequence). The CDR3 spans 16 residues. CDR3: CASSLPPGQGTYEQYF.

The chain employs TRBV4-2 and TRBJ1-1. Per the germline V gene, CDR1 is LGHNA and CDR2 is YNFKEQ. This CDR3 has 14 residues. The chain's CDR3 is CASSQDPMNTEAFF.

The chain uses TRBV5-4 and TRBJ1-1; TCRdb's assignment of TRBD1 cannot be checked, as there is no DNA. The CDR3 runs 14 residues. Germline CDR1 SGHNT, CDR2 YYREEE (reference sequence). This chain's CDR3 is CAIGTWARSTEAFF.

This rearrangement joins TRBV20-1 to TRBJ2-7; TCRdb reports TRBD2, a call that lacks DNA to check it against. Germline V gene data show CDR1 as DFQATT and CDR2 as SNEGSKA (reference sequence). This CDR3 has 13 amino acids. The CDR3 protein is CSARDMDWYEQYF.

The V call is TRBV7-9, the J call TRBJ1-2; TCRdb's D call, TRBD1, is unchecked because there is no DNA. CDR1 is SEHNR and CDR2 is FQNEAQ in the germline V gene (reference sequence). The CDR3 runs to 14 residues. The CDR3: CASSRNDGADGYTF.

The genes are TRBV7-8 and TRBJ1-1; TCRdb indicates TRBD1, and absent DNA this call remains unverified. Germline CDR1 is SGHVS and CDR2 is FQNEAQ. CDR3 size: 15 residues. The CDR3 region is CASSLSGTLVPEAFF.

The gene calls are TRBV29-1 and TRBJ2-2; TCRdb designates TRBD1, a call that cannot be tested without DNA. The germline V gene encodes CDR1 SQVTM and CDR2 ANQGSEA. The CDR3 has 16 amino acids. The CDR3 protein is CSVEDRDTGATGELFF.

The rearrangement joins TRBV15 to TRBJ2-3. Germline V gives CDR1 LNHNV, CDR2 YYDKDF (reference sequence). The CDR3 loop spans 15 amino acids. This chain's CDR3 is CATSRERVSTDTQYF. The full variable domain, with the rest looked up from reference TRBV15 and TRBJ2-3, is DAMVIQNPRYQVTQFGKPVTLSCSQTLNHNVMYWYQQKSSQAPKLLFHYYDKDFNNEADTPDNFQSRRPNTSFCFLDIRSPGLGDTAMYLCATSRERVSTDTQYFGPGTRLTVL.

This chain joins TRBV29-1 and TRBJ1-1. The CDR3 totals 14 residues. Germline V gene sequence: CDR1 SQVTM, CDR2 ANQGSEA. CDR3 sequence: CSVEDRGLNTEAFF.

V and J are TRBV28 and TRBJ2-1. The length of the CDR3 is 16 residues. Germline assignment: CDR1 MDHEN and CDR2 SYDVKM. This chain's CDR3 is CASSSIAGGPSNEQFF.

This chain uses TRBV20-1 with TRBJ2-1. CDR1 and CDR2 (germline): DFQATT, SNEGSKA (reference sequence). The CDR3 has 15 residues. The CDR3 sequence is CSARRGGSSYNEQFF.

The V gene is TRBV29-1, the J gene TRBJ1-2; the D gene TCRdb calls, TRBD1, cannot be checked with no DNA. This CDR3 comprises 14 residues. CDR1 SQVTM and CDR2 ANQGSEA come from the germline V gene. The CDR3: CSVEDPQTDYGYTF. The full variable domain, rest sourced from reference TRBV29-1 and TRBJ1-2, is SAVISQKPSRDICQRGTSLTIQCQVDSQVTMMFWYRQQPGQSLTLIATANQGSEATYESGFVIDKFPISRPNLTFSTLTVSNMSPEDSSIYLCSVEDPQTDYGYTFGSGTRLTVV.

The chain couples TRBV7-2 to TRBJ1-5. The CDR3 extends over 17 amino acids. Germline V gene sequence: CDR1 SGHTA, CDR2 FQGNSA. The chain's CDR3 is CASSPAWQDDSNQPQHF.